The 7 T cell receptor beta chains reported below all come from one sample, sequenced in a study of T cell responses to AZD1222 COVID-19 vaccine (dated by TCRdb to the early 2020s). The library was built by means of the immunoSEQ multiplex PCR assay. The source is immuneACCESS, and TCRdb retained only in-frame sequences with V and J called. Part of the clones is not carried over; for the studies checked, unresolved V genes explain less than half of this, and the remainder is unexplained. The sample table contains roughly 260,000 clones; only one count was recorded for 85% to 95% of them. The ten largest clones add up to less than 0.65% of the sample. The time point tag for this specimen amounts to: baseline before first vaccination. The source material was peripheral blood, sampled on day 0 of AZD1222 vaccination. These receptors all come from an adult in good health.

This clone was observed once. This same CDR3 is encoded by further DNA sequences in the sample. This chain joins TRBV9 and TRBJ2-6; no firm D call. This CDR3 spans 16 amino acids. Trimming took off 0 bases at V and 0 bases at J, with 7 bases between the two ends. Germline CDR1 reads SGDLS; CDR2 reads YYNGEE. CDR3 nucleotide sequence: TGTGCCAGCAGCGTAGCGGCCGGCTCTGGGGCCAACGTCCTGACTTTC. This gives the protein CASSVAAGSGANVLTF.

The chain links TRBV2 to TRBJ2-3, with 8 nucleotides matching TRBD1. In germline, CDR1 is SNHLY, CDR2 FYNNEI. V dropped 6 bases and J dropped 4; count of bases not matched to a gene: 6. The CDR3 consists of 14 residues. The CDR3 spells CASSGTGSPDTQYF. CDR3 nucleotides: TGTGCCAGCAGCGGGACAGGATCCCCAGATACGCAGTATTTT.

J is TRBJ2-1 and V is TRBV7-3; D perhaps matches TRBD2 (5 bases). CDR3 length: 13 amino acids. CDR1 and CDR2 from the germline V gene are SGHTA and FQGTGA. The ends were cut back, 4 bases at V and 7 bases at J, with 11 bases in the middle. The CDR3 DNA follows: TGTGCCAGCAGCTACGGGGTCCATAATGAGCAGTTCTTC. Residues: CASSYGVHNEQFF.

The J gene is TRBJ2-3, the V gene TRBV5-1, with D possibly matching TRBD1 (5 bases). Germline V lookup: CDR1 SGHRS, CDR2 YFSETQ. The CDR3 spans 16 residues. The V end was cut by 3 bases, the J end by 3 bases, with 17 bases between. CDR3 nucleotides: TGCGCCAGCAGCTCGGGCCACGGCAGGGAAACAGATACGCAGTATTTT. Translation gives CASSSGHGRETDTQYF.

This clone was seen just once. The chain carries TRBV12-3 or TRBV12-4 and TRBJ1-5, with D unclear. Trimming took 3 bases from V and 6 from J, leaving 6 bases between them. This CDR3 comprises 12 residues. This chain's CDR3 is CASSFGTQPQHF. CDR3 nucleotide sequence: TGTGCCAGCAGTTTTGGTACTCAGCCCCAGCATTTT.

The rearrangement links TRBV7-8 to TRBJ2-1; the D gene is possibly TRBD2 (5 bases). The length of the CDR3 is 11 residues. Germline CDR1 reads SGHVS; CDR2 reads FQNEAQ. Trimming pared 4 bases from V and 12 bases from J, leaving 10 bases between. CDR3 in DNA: TGTGCCAGCAGCTCCCCTCGGGGGCAGTTCTTC. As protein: CASSSPRGQFF.

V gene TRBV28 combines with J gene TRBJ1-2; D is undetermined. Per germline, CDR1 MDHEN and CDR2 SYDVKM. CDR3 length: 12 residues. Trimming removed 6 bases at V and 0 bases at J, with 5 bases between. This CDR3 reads CASSRPNYGYTF. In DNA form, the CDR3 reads TGTGCCAGCAGCAGACCTAACTATGGCTACACCTTC.